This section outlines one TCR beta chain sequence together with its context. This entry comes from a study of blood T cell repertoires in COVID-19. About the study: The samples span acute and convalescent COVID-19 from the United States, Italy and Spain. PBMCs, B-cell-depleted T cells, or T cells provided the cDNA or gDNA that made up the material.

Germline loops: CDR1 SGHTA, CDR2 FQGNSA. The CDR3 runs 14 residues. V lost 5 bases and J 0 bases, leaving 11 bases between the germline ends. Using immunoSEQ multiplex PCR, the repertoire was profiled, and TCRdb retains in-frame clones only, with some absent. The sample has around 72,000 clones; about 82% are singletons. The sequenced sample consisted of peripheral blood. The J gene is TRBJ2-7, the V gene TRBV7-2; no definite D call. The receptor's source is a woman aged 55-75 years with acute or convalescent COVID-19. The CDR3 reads CASSPRGGSYEQYF. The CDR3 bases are TGTGCCAGCAGCCCCCGCGGTGGCTCCTACGAGCAGTACTTC.